This T cell receptor beta chain was identified in a study of PD-L1 blockade in urothelial cancer. Across the whole study: Patients had undergone 0 to 3 prior chemotherapy regimens. Treatment start was followed by blood analysis at 3 weeks (second dose) and again at 6 weeks. Study-level results: Where pretreatment blood TCR clonality fell below the median, better survival was predicted.

Trimming left V 6 bases short and J 1 base short, with 18 bases between. The CDR3 covers 16 residues. Germline CDR1 and CDR2: MGHRA and YSYEKL. Patient disease was locally advanced or metastatic urothelial carcinoma. Turning to this clone: The antigen is undetermined.

Profiled with immunoSEQ multiplex PCR; TCRdb holds only in-frame clones, not every one. Of 50,000 to 60,000 clones in the sample, around 84% were seen once. The TCR sequence derives from a man aged 50 or older with urothelial cancer. The rearrangement uses TRBV4-1 and TRBJ2-5; TRBD2 is a possible D gene (6 bases). Sequenced here: PBMCs, sampled around atezolizumab (anti-PD-L1) treatment. The CDR3 sequence is CASRPGTGDLQETQYF. DNA for the CDR3: TGCGCCAGCAGACCCGGGACGGGGGACCTCCAAGAGACCCAGTACTTC.